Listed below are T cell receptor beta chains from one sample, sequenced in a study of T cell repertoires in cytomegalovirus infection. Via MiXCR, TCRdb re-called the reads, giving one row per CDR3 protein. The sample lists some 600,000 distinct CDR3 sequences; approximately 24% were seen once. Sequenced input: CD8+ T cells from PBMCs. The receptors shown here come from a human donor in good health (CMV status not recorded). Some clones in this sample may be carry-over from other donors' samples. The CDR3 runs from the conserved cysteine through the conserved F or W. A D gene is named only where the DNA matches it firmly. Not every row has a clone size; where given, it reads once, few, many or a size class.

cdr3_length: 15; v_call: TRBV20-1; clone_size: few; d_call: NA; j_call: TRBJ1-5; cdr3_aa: CSARDPRDSNQPQHF; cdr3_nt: TGCAGTGCTAGAGATCCTAGGGATAGCAATCAGCCCCAGCATTTT
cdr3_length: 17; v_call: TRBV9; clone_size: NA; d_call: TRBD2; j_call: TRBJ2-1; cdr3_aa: CASSEGGGTGNYNEQFF; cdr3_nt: TGTGCCAGCAGCGAGGGCGGGGGGACGGGAAACTACAATGAGCAGTTCTTC
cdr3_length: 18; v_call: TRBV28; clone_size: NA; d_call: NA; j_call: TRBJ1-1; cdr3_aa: CARWRRENRSSYNTEAFF; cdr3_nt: TGTGCCCGATGGAGGAGGGAGAACAGGAGTAGTTATAACACTGAAGCTTTCTTT
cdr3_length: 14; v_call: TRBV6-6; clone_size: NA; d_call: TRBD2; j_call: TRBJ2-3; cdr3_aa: CATSAGGPTDTQYF; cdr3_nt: TGTGCCACTTCAGCGGGGGGGCCCACAGATACGCAGTATTTT
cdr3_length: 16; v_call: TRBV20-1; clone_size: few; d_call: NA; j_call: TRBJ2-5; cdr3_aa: CSARDLTDIYQETQYF; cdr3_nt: TGCAGTGCTAGAGATCTTACGGACATCTACCAAGAGACCCAGTACTTC
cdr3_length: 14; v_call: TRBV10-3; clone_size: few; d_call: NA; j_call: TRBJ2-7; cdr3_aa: CAISESIGIDEQYF; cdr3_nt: TGTGCCATCAGTGAGTCGATAGGGATCGACGAGCAGTACTTC
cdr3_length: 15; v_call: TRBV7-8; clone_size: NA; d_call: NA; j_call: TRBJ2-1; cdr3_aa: CASQGGPGAYNEQFF; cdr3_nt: TGTGCCAGCCAGGGGGGACCGGGCGCCTACAATGAGCAGTTCTTC
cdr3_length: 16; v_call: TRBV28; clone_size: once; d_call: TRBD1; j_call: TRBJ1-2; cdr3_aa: CASSLFPDRESLSYTF; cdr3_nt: TGTGCCAGCAGTTTATTCCCGGACAGGGAGTCGTTAAGCTACACCTTC
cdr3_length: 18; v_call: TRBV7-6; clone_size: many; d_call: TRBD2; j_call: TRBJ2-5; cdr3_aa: CASSLGIAGSRAVETQYF; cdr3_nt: TGTGCCAGCAGCTTAGGAATAGCGGGGTCCCGGGCGGTAGAGACCCAGTACTTC
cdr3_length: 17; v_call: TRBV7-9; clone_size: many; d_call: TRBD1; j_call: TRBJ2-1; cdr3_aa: CASSWGRGTGPYNEQFF; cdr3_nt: TGTGCCAGCAGCTGGGGACGCGGGACAGGGCCCTACAATGAGCAGTTCTTC
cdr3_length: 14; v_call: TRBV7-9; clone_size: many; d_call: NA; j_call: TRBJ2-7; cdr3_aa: CASSLVGTSYEQYF; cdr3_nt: TGTGCCAGCAGCTTAGTGGGGACCTCCTACGAGCAGTACTTC
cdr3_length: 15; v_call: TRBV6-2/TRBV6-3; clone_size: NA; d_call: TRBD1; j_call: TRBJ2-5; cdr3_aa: CASSPHRGRTETQYF; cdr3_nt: TGTGCCAGCAGTCCACACAGGGGGCGTACCGAGACCCAGTACTTC
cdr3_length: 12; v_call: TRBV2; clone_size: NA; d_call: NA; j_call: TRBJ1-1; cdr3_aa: CARHRRPTEAFF; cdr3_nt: TGTGCCCGTCACAGGCGCCCCACTGAAGCTTTCTTT
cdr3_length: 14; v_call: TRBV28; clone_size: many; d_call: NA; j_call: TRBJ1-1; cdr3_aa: CASRSTGGLTEAFF; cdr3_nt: TGTGCCAGCAGGTCAACCGGGGGGTTGACTGAAGCTTTCTTT
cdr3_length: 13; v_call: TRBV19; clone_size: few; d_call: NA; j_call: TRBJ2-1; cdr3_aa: CASSIAQGGEQFF; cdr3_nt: TGTGCCAGTAGTATAGCACAGGGAGGTGAGCAGTTCTTC
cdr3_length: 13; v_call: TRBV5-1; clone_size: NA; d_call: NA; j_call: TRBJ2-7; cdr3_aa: CASSFTGTHEQYF; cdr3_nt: TGCGCCAGCAGCTTCACAGGGACCCACGAGCAGTACTTC
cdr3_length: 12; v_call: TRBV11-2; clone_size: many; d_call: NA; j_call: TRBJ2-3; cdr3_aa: CASSFVPDTQYF; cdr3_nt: TGTGCCAGCAGCTTCGTCCCAGATACGCAGTATTTT
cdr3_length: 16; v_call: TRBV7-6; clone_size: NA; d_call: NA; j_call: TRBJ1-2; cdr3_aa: CASSLDGRQSNYGYTF; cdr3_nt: TGTGCCAGCAGCTTAGATGGCAGACAGTCTAACTATGGCTACACCTTC
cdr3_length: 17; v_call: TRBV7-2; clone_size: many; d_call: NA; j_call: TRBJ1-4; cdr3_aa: CASSLGYLAGDNEKLFF; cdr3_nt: TGTGCCAGCAGCTTAGGATATTTGGCAGGGGATAATGAAAAACTGTTTTTT
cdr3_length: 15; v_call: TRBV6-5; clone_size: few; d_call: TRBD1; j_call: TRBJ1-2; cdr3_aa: CASSYSGQGLYGYTF; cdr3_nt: TGTGCCAGCAGTTACTCGGGACAGGGGTTATATGGCTACACCTTC
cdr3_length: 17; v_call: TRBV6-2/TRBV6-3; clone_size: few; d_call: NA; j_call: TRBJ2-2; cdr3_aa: CASSYLLSREDTGELFF; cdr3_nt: TGTGCCAGCAGTTACCTCTTATCCAGGGAGGACACCGGGGAGCTGTTTTTT
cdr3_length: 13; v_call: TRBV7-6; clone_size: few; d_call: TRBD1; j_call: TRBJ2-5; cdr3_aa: CAVDRVYQETQYF; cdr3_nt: TGTGCCGTTGACAGGGTATACCAAGAGACCCAGTACTTC
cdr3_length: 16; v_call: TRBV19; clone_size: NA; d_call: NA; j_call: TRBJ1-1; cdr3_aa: CASSMDETAYNTEAFF; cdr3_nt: TGTGCCAGTAGTATGGACGAAACGGCGTATAACACTGAAGCTTTCTTT
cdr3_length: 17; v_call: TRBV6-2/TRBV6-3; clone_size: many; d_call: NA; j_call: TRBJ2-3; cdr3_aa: CASSYSIRAAGTDTQYF; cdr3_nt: TGTGCCAGCAGTTACTCGATTCGAGCGGCCGGGACAGATACGCAGTATTTT
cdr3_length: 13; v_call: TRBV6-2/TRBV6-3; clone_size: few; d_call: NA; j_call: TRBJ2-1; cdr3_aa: CASIEAPYNEQFF; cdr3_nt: TGTGCCAGCATAGAAGCTCCGTACAATGAGCAGTTCTTC
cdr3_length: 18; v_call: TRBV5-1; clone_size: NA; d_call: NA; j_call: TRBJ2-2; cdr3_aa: CASSLDFSGRANTGELFF; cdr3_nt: TGCGCCAGCAGCTTGGATTTTAGCGGCAGGGCGAACACCGGGGAGCTGTTTTTT
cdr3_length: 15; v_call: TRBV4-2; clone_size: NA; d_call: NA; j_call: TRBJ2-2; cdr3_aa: CASSQVRQNTGELFF; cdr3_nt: TGTGCCAGCAGCCAAGTTAGACAGAACACCGGGGAGCTGTTTTTT
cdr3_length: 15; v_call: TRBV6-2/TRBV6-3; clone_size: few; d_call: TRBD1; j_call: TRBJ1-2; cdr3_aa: CASKHGDRDNYGYTF; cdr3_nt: TGTGCCAGCAAACACGGAGACAGGGATAACTATGGCTACACCTTC
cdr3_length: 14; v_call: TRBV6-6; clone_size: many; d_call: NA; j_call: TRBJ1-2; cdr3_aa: CASSHGDGHYGYTF; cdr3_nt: TGTGCCAGCAGTCACGGGGACGGACACTATGGCTACACCTTC
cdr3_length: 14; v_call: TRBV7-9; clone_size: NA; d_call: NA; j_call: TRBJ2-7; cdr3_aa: CASTAPGKNYEQYF; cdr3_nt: TGTGCCAGCACCGCACCTGGCAAAAACTACGAGCAGTACTTC
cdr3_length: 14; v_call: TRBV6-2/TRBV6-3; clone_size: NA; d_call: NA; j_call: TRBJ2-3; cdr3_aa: CASSYGVGTDTQYF; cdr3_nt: TGTGCCAGCAGTTACGGCGTGGGCACAGATACGCAGTATTTT
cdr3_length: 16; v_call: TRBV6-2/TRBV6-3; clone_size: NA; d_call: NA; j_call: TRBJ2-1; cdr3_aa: CASSSGPGGSYNEQFF; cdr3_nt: TGTGCCAGCAGCTCAGGGCCTGGAGGCTCCTACAATGAGCAGTTCTTC
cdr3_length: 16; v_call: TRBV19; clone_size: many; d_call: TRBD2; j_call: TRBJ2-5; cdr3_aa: CASSIVGTSRQETQYF; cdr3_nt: TGTGCCAGTAGTATAGTGGGGACTAGCCGTCAAGAGACCCAGTACTTC
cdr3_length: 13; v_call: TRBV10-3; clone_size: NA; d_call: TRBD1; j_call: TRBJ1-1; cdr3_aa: CAIEGQGANEAFF; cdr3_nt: TGTGCCATCGAAGGACAGGGGGCTAATGAAGCTTTCTTT
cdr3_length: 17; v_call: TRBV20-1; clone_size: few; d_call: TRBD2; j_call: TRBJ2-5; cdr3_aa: CSGQRAGGGPQRETQYF; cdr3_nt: TGCAGTGGTCAAAGGGCGGGGGGAGGCCCACAGAGAGAGACCCAGTACTTC
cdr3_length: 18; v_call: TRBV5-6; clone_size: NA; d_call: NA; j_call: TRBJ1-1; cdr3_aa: CASSLKAGIWVGNTEAFF; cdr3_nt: TGTGCCAGCAGCTTGAAAGCAGGGATCTGGGTCGGAAACACTGAAGCTTTCTTT
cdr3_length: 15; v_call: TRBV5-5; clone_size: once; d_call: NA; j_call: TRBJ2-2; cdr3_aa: CASSLRDGGPGEPFF; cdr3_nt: TGTGCCAGCAGCCTTCGGGACGGAGGGCCCGGGGAGCCGTTTTTT
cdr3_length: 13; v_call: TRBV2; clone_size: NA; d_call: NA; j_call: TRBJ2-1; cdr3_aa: CASSDPRDNEQFF; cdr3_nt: TGTGCCAGCAGTGATCCCAGGGACAATGAGCAGTTCTTC
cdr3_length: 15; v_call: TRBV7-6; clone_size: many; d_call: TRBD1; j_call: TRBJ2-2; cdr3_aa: CATIIIDRGTGELFF; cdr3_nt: TGTGCCACCATTATTATCGACAGGGGCACCGGGGAGCTGTTTTTT
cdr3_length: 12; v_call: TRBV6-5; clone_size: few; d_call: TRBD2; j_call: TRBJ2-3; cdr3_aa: CAVSGGTDTQYF; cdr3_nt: TGTGCCGTTTCGGGGGGAACAGATACGCAGTATTTT
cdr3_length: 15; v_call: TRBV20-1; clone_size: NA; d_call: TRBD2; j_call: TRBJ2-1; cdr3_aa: CSVRTSGGSFLEQFF; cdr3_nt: TGCAGTGTCAGGACTAGCGGGGGGTCTTTTCTCGAGCAGTTCTTC
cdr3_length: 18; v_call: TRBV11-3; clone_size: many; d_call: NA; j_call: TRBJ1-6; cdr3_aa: CASSLVPRDPQIRSPLHF; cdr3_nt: TGTGCCAGCAGCTTAGTACCCCGGGACCCACAGATACGTTCACCCCTCCACTTT
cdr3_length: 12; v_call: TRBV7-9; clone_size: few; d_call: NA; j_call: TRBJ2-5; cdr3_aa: CASSGQRETQYF; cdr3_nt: TGTGCCAGCAGCGGTCAGAGGGAGACCCAGTACTTC
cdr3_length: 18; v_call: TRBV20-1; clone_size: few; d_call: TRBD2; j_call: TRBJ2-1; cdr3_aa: CSARDPYHSGAFSNEQFF; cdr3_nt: TGCAGTGCTAGAGATCCCTATCATAGCGGGGCTTTCTCCAATGAGCAGTTCTTC
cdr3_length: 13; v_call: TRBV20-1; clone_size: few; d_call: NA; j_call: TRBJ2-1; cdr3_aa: CSARVVNYNEQFF; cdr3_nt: TGCAGTGCTAGAGTGGTCAATTACAATGAGCAGTTCTTC
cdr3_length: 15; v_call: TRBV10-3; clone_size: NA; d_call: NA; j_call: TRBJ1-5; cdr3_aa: CAISEDGPSNQPQHF; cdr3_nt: TGTGCCATCAGTGAGGACGGTCCTAGCAATCAGCCCCAGCATTTT
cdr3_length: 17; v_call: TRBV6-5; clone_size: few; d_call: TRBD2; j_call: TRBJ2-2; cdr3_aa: CASRTTSGGTNTGELFF; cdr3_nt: TGTGCCAGCAGGACGACTAGCGGGGGGACTAACACCGGGGAGCTGTTTTTT
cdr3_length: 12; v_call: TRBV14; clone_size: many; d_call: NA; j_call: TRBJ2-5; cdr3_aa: CASSQTLETQYF; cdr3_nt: TGTGCCAGCAGCCAAACGCTGGAGACCCAGTACTTC
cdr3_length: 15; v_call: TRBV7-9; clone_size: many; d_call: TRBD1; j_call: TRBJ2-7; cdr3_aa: CASSQGQGYSYEQYF; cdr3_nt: TGTGCCAGCAGCCAAGGACAGGGGTACTCCTACGAGCAGTACTTC
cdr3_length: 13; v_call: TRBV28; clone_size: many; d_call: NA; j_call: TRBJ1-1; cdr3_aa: CASSFRGNTEAFF; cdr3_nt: TGTGCCAGCAGCTTTAGGGGGAACACTGAAGCTTTCTTT
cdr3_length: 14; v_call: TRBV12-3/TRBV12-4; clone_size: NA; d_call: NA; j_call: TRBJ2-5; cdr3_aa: CASSLDGVAETQYF; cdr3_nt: TGTGCCAGCAGTTTAGACGGGGTGGCGGAGACCCAGTACTTC
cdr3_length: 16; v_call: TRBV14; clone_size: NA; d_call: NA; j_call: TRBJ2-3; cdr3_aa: CASSQAETEDTDTQYF; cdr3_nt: TGTGCCAGCAGCCAGGCCGAGACGGAAGACACAGATACGCAGTATTTT
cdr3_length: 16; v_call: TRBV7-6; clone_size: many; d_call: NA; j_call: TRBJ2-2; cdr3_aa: CASTPYSGENTGELFF; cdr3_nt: TGTGCCAGCACACCCTACTCGGGGGAGAACACCGGGGAGCTGTTTTTT